The sequence of this T cell receptor (beta chain) was determined in a study of blood T cell repertoires in COVID-19. About the study: Acute and convalescent COVID-19 specimens originated in the United States, Italy and Spain. Sample material is recorded as cDNA or gDNA derived from T cells, B-cell-depleted T cells, or PBMCs.

Methods used by the authors: Reference gene primers were amplified, and this amplification served to estimate nucleated cell counts. Produced via immunoSEQ multiplex PCR; TCRdb's table is partial and in-frame only. The V and J calls and the clone size are those of that table, but D and trimming were determined from the DNA. The sample includes about 36,000 clones, roughly 70% seen only once; the top ten take 10%. While infection was still active, Seattle patients were enrolled and then followed longitudinally. CDR1 is MNHNY, CDR2 SVGAGI, per germline (reference sequence). V gave up 10 bases and J gave up 5 bases; unmatched junction bases: 8. This CDR3 spans 14 amino acids.

The sequenced material came from peripheral blood. The chain is built from TRBV6-6 and TRBJ2-2, with TRBD1 identical over 9 bases. This receptor was taken from a man in his 70s with COVID-19, enrolled during active disease. The CDR3 sequence: CAIPGQGGTGELFF. The CDR3, as DNA: TGTGCCATCCCGGGACAGGGAGGGACCGGGGAGCTGTTTTTT.